The T cell receptor beta chain described here comes from a study of cytomegalovirus exposure and HLA in healthy donors. PCR primers comprised 60 Vbeta and 13 Jbeta primers. Profiling relied on immunoSEQ multiplex PCR, and the TCRdb table lists in-frame clones only, not all of them. The repertoire shows more than 40,000 clones; the top ten hold 2.1%. CDR1 is SGDLS and CDR2 is YYNGEE in the germline V gene. CDR3 length: 14 residues. V was trimmed by 3 bases and J by 4 bases, leaving 14 bases between them. The material sequenced was PBMCs. The chain links TRBV9 to TRBJ2-7, with D possibly being TRBD1 (6 bases). This sequence originates from a woman in her thirties or forties in good health and CMV-seronegative. The CDR3 loop reads CASSAYSGDYEQYF. CDR3 DNA: TGTGCCAGCAGCGCCTACTCAGGGGATTACGAGCAGTACTTC.